One and the same sample provided the 25 T cell receptor beta chains below, sequenced in a study of shared clonotypes between healthy human individuals. The method was immunoSEQ multiplex PCR; TCRdb's version includes in-frame clones alone and lacks a portion of them. The sample shows some 2,000,000 clones, 90% to 95% of them seen only once. Material: naive CD4+ T cells sorted from blood. Subset indicated: CD45RA+ positively selected. The receptors originated from a man between 18 and 35 years old in good health.

This clone was found once. The V gene is TRBV5-1, the J gene TRBJ1-2, with unresolved D. This CDR3 comprises 12 residues. V was pared by 4 bases and J by 2 bases, with 6 bases between. Germline-derived CDR1 and CDR2 are SGHRS and YFSETQ. The CDR3 sequence: CASSPDNYGYTF. The CDR3, as DNA: TGCGCCAGCAGCCCCGACAACTATGGCTACACCTTC.

The chain has TRBV2 and TRBJ2-4; 8 bases are shared with TRBD1. Germline loops: CDR1 SNHLY, CDR2 FYNNEI. This CDR3 is 16 amino acids long. Losses at the gene ends were 6 bases for V and 0 bases for J; bases not matched to a gene: 7. The CDR3 DNA reads as TGTGCCAGCAGCGACGACAGGGGTGTAGCCAAAAACATTCAGTACTTC. It yields the protein CASSDDRGVAKNIQYF. The full variable domain, completed using reference TRBV2 and TRBJ2-4, is EPEVTQTPSHQVTQMGQEVILRCVPISNHLYFYWYRQILGQKVEFLVSFYNNEISEKSEIFDDQFSVERPDGSNFTLKIRSTKLEDSAMYFCASSDDRGVAKNIQYFGAGTRLSVL.

J is TRBJ2-5 and V is TRBV5-6; D is undetermined. Germline V CDR1 and CDR2: SGHDT, YYEEEE. CDR3 length equals 13 residues. V was pared by 0 bases and J by 5 bases, with 8 bases between. This chain's CDR3 is CASSLVVGETQYF. The CDR3 DNA follows: TGTGCCAGCAGCTTGGTTGTCGGGGAGACCCAGTACTTC.

Regarding this clone: The limits of the CDR3 on the DNA are not certain, so only TCRdb's listed CDR3 is given. The chain is built from TRBV6-6 and TRBJ1-6; the table assigns TRBD1, which was not confirmed against the DNA. The CDR3 spans 16 residues, counting both ends. Germline V gives CDR1 MNHNY, CDR2 SVGAGI (reference sequence). The CDR3: CASSSAPGQGNSPLHF.

A remark on this clone: This CDR3 is also generated by other DNA sequences in the sample. V usage is TRBV2 and J usage is TRBJ1-5; D is uncertain. The V end lost 3 bases, the J end lost 5 bases, and 8 bases lay between the germline ends. CDR3 size: 13 residues. The germline gives CDR1 SNHLY, CDR2 FYNNEI. The CDR3 DNA sequence: TGTGCCAGCAGTGAGTCACGGGATCAGCCCCAGCATTTT. Translating gives CASSESRDQPQHF.

The genes are TRBV5-1 and TRBJ1-3, with D possibly matching TRBD1 (6 bases). CDR3 length: 15 residues. Trimming shortened V by 5 bases and J by 0 bases, and 12 bases separated the two germline ends. Germline CDR1 SGHRS, CDR2 YFSETQ. The CDR3 loop reads CASREDSGSGNTIYF. The CDR3 nucleotides are TGCGCCAGCAGGGAGGACAGCGGCTCTGGAAACACCATATATTTT.

The chain joins TRBV5-6 to TRBJ2-2, with D possibly TRBD2 on 6 matching bases. This CDR3 contains 14 residues. V was pared by 3 bases and J by 5 bases, with 11 bases between. The V gene's germline CDR1 is SGHDT and CDR2 YYEEEE. Here the CDR3 DNA reads TGTGCCAGCAGCTGGGCAGGGAGGACCGGGGAGCTGTTTTTT. It encodes CASSWAGRTGELFF. The complete variable domain, with remaining parts taken from reference TRBV5-6 and TRBJ2-2, reads DAGVTQSPTHLIKTRGQQVTLRCSPKSGHDTVSWYQQALGQGPQFIFQYYEEEERQRGNFPDRFSGHQFPNYSSELNVNALLLGDSALYLCASSWAGRTGELFFGEGSRLTVL.

This chain connects TRBV4-1 to TRBJ1-1, with 7 positions matching TRBD1. The CDR3 is 15 amino acids. Germline trimming cut 4 bases from V and 5 bases from J; bases unmatched to any gene: 10. CDR1 and CDR2 from the germline V gene are MGHRA and YSYEKL. CDR3 amino acids: CASSLFDREGTEAFF. CDR3 sequence (DNA): TGCGCCAGCAGCCTTTTCGACAGGGAGGGTACTGAAGCTTTCTTT.

This chain uses TRBV2 with TRBJ2-7; 8 bases line up with TRBD1. With V trimmed by 8 bases and J by 3 bases, 9 bases remained unmatched. This CDR3 spans 14 amino acids. Germline V lookup: CDR1 SNHLY, CDR2 FYNNEI. The CDR3 loop reads CASSGQGAIYEQYF. CDR3 sequence (DNA): TGTGCCAGCTCCGGACAGGGCGCGATCTACGAGCAGTACTTC.

The chain is built from TRBV4-3 and TRBJ2-1; either TRBD1 or TRBD2 may fit D (5 bases each). The CDR3 is made up of 13 amino acids. Deletions cut 5 bases from V and 9 bases from J, with 14 bases between. Per the germline V gene, CDR1 is LGHNA and CDR2 is YSLEER. This chain's CDR3 is CASSLQRGIEQFF. CDR3 in DNA: TGCGCCAGCAGCTTGCAACGGGGCATTGAGCAGTTCTTC.

The J gene is TRBJ2-1, the V gene TRBV5-4; tentatively, D is TRBD1 (9 bases). Germline V gene lookup returns CDR1 SGHNT and CDR2 YYREEE (reference sequence). V lost 9 bases and J 3 bases, leaving 34 bases between the germline ends. The CDR3 length is 20 residues. For the CDR3, the DNA is TGTGCCAACACGGGAGGGGGGGACAGGGTATGTGTGCGGGACTACAATGAGCAGTTCTTC. It specifies CANTGGGDRVCVRDYNEQFF.

This clone occurred once. The V gene is TRBV25-1, the J gene TRBJ2-2; D possibly corresponds to TRBD1 (5 bases). The CDR3 is 15 residues long. Germline lookup yields CDR1 MGHDK and CDR2 SYGVNS. The germline V and J ends were trimmed by 4 bases and 5 bases, with 14 bases remaining between them. Written as DNA, the CDR3 is TGTGCCAGCAGTGGGGCAGGGAAGGTGACCGGGGAGCTGTTTTTT. This translates into CASSGAGKVTGELFF.

This clone was found once. This sequence joins TRBV6-5 and TRBJ1-1; D uncertain. This CDR3 region has 16 residues. The germline gives CDR1 MNHEY, CDR2 SVGAGI. V gave up 2 bases and J gave up 5 bases, with 18 bases separating them. CDR3 bases: TGTGCCAGCAGTTACGATGCGCCTCCAACGGGGACTGAAGCTTTCTTT. Amino acid sequence: CASSYDAPPTGTEAFF.

This chain joins TRBV9 and TRBJ2-3; 11 nucleotides align to TRBD2. This CDR3 is built from 18 residues. J was trimmed by 4 bases and V by 0 bases; bases with no gene match: 10. Germline CDR1 and CDR2: SGDLS and YYNGEE. As DNA, the CDR3 is TGTGCCAGCAGCGTAGCTAGCGGGGGGATGAGTTCGCCAGATACGCAGTATTTT. Translation gives CASSVASGGMSSPDTQYF.

V gene TRBV19 combines with J gene TRBJ1-4; TRBD1 agrees at 7 bases. The CDR3 runs 14 residues. The V gene's germline CDR1 is LNHDA and CDR2 SQIVND (reference sequence). V shed 5 bases, J shed 6 bases, and the junction held 6 bases outside the gene matches. As DNA, the CDR3 is TGTGCCAGTAGTGCACAGGGGTTGGATGAAAAACTGTTTTTT. Amino acids: CASSAQGLDEKLFF. Using reference TRBV19 and TRBJ1-4 for the parts outside the CDR3, the full variable domain is DGGITQSPKYLFRKEGQNVTLSCEQNLNHDAMYWYRQDPGQGLRLIYYSQIVNDFQKGDIAEGYSVSREKKESFPLTVTSAQKNPTAFYLCASSAQGLDEKLFFGSGTQLSVL.

The genes are TRBV7-9 and TRBJ1-1, with D unclear. Trimming removed 0 bases from V and 7 bases from J, with 12 bases in between. The CDR3 covers 14 residues. Germline assignment: CDR1 SEHNR and CDR2 FQNEAQ (reference sequence). CDR3 coding DNA: TGTGCCAGCAGCTTAGCAGGGAGTTTCAGTGAAGCTTTCTTT. Translation gives CASSLAGSFSEAFF.

Notes on this clone: A much larger clone differs by one base, so this may be a read error. This CDR3 is also generated by other DNA sequences in the sample. The CDR3 region is CASSEGGSGNTIYF. CDR3 DNA sequence: TGTGCCAGCAGTGAGGGGGGCTCTGGAAACACCATATATTTT. V is TRBV2 and J is TRBJ1-3, with D tentatively TRBD1 (5 bases). The length of the CDR3 is 14 residues. With 3 bases removed from V and 0 bases from J, the gap between germline ends came to 6 bases. Germline CDR1 is SNHLY and CDR2 is FYNNEI.

The chain carries TRBV13 and TRBJ2-3; the match to TRBD1 covers 7 bases. The V gene's germline CDR1 is PRHDT and CDR2 FYEKMQ (reference sequence). The CDR3 contains 17 residues. Trimming took 2 bases from V and 4 from J; bases not matched to a gene: 12. CDR3 protein: CASSLSTSSTGADTQYF. CDR3 nucleotides: TGTGCCAGCAGCTTAAGCACATCGTCAACAGGGGCAGATACGCAGTATTTT.

This chain links TRBV5-1 with TRBJ1-1; D remains ambiguous. The CDR3 is 13 residues long. CDR1 is SGHRS and CDR2 is YFSETQ in the germline V gene. V lost 4 bases and J lost 2, with 9 bases in between. CDR3 bases: TGCGCCAGCAGCACCAGAGTCAACACTGAAGCTTTCTTT. Translating it yields CASSTRVNTEAFF.

This clone was detected only once. One end of the junction is discordant with germline, which a read error may explain. This chain links TRBV18 with TRBJ1-2; D unresolved. The CDR3 totals 12 residues. Germline V gene lookup returns CDR1 KGHSH and CDR2 LQKENI. Written as DNA, the CDR3 is TGTGCCAGCTCACCAACCCAGGTTGGATTTCGCTTC. It codes for CASSPTQVGFRF.

This chain joins TRBV6-1 and TRBJ1-6; no reliable D call. This CDR3 has 14 amino acids. Germline V gives CDR1 MNHNS, CDR2 SASEGT. V was cut by 2 bases and J by 6 bases, with 8 bases left in between. CDR3 sequence (DNA): TGTGCCAGCAGTGAACTGAGGCTTAATTCACCCCTCCACTTT. Protein sequence: CASSELRLNSPLHF.

The gene calls are TRBV6-5 and TRBJ2-3; D tentatively reads TRBD1 or TRBD2 (6 bases each). Germline V gene data show CDR1 as MNHEY and CDR2 as SVGAGI. V was shortened by 2 bases and J by 7 bases, with 19 bases between the two germline ends. This CDR3 is 16 amino acids long. The CDR3 nucleotides read TGTGCCAGCAGTTACACGTATAGCGGTAGGGACAATACGCAGTATTTT. Its protein is CASSYTYSGRDNTQYF.

Turning to this clone: Other nucleotide sequences in the sample specify the same CDR3. The V gene is TRBV2, the J gene TRBJ2-5; tentative D call: TRBD2 (6 bases). V lost 8 bases, J lost 3 bases, and 7 bases lay in between. The CDR3 length is 11 residues. Germline V gene data show CDR1 as SNHLY and CDR2 as FYNNEI. CDR3 nucleotides: TGTGCCAGCTCGGGAGAAGAGACCCAGTACTTC. It yields the protein CASSGEETQYF.

This sequence joins TRBV6-1 and TRBJ1-6; D not resolved. The CDR3 runs to 13 residues. Between the trimmed V and J ends, which lost 6 bases and 9 bases, there was a span of 12 bases. Germline V gene sequence: CDR1 MNHNS, CDR2 SASEGT. CDR3 amino acids: CASRVGEASPLHF. CDR3 sequence (DNA): TGTGCCAGCAGAGTAGGTGAAGCTTCACCCCTCCACTTT.

This chain joins TRBV5-1 and TRBJ2-5; D possibly corresponds to TRBD1 (5 bases). Germline V gene lookup returns CDR1 SGHRS and CDR2 YFSETQ. V was clipped by 0 bases and J by 3 bases, with 9 bases between them. The CDR3 covers 14 residues. CDR3 in DNA: TGCGCCAGCAGCTTGGCAGGGTTTGAAGAGACCCAGTACTTC. It is translated as CASSLAGFEETQYF.